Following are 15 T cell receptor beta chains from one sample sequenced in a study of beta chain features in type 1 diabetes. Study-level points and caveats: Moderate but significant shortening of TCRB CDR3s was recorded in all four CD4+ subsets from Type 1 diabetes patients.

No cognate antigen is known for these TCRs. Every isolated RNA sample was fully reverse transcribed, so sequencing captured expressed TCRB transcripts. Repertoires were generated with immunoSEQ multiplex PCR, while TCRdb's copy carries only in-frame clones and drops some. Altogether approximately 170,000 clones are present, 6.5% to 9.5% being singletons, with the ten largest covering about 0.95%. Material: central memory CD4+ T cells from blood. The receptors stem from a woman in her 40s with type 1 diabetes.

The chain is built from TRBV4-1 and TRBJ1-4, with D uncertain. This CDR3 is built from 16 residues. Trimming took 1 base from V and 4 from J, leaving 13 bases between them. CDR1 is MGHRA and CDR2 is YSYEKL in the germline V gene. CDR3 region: CASSQGREGINEKLFF. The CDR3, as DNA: TGCGCCAGCAGCCAAGGGAGGGAAGGAATTAATGAAAAACTGTTTTTT.

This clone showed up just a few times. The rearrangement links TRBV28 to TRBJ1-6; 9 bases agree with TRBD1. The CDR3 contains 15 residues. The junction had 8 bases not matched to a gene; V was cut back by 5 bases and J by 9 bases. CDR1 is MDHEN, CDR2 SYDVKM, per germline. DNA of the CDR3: TGTGCCAGCAGTACCCCCGGGACAGGGCGTTCACCCCTCCACTTT. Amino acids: CASSTPGTGRSPLHF.

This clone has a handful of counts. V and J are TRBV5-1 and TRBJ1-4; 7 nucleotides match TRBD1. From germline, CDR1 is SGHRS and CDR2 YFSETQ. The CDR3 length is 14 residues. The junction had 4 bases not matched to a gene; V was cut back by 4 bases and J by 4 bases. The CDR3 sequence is CASSGGQYNEKLFF. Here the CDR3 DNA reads TGCGCCAGCAGCGGGGGACAGTATAATGAAAAACTGTTTTTT.

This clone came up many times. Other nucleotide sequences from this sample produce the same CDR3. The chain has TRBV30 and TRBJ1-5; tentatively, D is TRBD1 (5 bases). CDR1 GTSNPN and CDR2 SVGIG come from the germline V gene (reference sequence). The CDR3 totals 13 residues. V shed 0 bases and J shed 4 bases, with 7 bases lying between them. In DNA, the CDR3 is TGTGCCTGGAGTGTACGGGGGAATCAGCCCCAGCATTTT. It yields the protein CAWSVRGNQPQHF.

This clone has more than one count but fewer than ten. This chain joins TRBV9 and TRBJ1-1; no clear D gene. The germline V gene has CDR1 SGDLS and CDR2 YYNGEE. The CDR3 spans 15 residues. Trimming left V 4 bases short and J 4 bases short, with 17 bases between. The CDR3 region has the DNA TGTGCCAGCAGCACAATGGACGGGAGTAGCACTGAAGCTTTCTTT. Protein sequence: CASSTMDGSSTEAFF.

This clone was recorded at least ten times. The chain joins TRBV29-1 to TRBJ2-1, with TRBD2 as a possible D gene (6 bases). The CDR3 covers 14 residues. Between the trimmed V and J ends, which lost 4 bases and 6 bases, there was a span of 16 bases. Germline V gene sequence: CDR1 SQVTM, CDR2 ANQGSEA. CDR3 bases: TGCAGCGTTGCTGTAGCGTTGGGGGGCAATGAGCAGTTCTTC. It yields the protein CSVAVALGGNEQFF.

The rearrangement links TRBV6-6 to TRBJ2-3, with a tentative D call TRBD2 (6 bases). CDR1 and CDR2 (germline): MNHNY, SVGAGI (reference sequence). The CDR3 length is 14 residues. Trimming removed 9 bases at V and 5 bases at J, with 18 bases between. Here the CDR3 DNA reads TGTGCCAGTAGCCCCCGAGGAGGGCGAGATACGCAGTATTTT. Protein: CASSPRGGRDTQYF.

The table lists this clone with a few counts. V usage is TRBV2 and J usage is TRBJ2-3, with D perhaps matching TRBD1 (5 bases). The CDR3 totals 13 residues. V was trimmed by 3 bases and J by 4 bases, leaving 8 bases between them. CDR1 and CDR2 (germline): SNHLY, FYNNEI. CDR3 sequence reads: CASSEGLADTQYF. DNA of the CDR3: TGTGCCAGCAGTGAGGGGCTCGCAGATACGCAGTATTTT.

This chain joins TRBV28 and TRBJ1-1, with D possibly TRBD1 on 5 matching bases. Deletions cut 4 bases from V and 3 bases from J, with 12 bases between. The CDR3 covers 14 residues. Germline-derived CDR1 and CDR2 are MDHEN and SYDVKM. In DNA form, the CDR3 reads TGTGCCAGCAGTTCTGGGGTAGGGGACACTGAAGCTTTCTTT. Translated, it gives CASSSGVGDTEAFF.

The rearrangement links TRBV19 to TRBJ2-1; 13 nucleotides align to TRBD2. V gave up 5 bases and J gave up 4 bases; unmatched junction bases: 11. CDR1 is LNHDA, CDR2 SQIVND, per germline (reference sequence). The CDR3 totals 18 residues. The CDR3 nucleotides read TGTGCCAGTAGTCCGAGGGGACTAGCGGGACATGTTTACAATGAGCAGTTCTTC. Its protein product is CASSPRGLAGHVYNEQFF.

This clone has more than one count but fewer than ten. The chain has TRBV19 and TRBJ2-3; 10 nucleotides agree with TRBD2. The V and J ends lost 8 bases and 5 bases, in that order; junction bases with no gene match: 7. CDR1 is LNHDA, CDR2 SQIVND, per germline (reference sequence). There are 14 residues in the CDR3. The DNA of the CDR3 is TGTGCCAGTGGTGTCAGCGGGGGGGGAGATACGCAGTATTTT. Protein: CASGVSGGGDTQYF.

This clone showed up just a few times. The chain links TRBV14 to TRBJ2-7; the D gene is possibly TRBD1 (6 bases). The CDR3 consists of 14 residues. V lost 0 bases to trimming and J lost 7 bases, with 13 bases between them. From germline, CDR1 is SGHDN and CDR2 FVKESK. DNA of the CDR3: TGTGCCAGCAGCCAAGATTTCAGGGGTGGGGAGCAGTACTTC. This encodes CASSQDFRGGEQYF.

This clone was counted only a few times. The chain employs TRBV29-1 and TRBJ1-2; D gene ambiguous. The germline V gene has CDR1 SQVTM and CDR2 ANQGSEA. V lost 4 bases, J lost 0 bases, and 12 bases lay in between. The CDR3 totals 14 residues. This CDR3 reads CSVALDLANYGYTF. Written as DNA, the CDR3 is TGCAGCGTTGCCTTGGACTTAGCTAACTATGGCTACACCTTC.

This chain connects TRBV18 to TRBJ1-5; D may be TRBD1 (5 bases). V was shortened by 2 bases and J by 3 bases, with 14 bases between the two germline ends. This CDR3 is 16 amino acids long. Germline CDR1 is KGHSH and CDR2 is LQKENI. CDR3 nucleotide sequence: TGTGCCAGCTCACCATCTAGTGCAGGGAACAATCAGCCCCAGCATTTT. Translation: CASSPSSAGNNQPQHF.

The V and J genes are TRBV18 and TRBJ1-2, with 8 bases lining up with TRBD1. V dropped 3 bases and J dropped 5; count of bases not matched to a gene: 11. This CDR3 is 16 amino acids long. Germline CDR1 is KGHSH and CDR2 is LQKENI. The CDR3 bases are TGTGCCAGCTCACCCATCCTGGGACAGGAGCAATATGGCTACACCTTC. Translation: CASSPILGQEQYGYTF.